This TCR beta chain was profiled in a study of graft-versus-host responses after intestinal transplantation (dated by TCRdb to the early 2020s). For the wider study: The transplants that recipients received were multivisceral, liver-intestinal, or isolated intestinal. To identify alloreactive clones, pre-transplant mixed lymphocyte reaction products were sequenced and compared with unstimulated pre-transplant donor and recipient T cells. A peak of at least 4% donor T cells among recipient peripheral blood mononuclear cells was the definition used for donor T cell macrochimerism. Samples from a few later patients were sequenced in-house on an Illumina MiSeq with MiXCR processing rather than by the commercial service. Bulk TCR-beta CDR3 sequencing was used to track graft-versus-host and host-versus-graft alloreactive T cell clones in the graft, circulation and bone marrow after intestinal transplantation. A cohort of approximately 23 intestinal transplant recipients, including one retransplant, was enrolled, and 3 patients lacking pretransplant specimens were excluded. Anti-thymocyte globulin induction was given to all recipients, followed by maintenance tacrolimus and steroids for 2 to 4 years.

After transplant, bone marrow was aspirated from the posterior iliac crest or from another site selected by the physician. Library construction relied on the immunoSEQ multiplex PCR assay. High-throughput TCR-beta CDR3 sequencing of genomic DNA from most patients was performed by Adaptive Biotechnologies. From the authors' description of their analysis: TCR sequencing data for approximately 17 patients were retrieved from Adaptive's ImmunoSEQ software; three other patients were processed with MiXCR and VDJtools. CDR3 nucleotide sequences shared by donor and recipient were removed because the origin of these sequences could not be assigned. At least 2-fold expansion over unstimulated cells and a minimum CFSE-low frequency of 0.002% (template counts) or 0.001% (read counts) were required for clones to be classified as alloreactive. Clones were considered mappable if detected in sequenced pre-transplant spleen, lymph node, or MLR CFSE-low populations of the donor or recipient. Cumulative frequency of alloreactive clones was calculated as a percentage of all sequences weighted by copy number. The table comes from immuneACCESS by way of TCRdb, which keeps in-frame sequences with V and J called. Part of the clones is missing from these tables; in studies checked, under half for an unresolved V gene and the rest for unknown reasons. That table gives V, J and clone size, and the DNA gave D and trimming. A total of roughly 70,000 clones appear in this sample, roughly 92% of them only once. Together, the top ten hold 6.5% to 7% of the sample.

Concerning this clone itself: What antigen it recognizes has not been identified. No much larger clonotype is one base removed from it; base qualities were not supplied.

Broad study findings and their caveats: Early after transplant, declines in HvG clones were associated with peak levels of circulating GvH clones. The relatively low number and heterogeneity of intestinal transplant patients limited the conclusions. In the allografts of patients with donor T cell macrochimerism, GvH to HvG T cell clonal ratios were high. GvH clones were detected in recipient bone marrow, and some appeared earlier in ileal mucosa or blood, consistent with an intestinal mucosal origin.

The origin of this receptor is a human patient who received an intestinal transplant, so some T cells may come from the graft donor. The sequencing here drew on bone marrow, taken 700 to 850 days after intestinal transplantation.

In nucleotides, the sequence is TGTGCCAGTCAGCTACCGGTGGGCGGCGAGCGCACTGAAGCTTTCTTT. This codes for CASQLPVGGERTEAFF. This chain is built from TRBV19 and TRBJ1-1; the D gene remains uncertain. The CDR3 measures 16 amino acids from cysteine to phenylalanine. The sequence is cut down to CDR3 DNA, 48 bases in frame from base 1. Trimming removed 8 bases from V and 4 bases from J, leaving 23 bases between the germline ends. The germline V gene (reference sequence) supplies CDR1 LNHDA and CDR2 SQIVND. Outside the CDR3, residues come from the reference TRBV19 and TRBJ1-1 proteins, so the full variable domain is: DGGITQSPKYLFRKEGQNVTLSCEQNLNHDAMYWYRQDPGQGLRLIYYSQIVNDFQKGDIAEGYSVSREKKESFPLTVTSAQKNPTAFYLCASQLPVGGERTEAFFGQGTRLTVV.